This record looks at one TCR beta chain sequence and its context. Its antigen is not identified. Assay used: immunoSEQ multiplex PCR; TCRdb lists only in-frame clones, some missing. The repertoire has over 45,000 clones, approximately 90% of them found once; the top ten carry roughly a third. The data are from a study of OX40 agonist ivuxolimab in advanced cancers. The overall study: There were three patients with partial responses, one having hepatocellular carcinoma and two cutaneous melanoma. Findings and caveats of the study: The 0.1-3.0 mg/kg partial responders had among the lowest clonal expansion. No determination was made of the antigen specificity of the expanded peripheral T cells.

V dropped 4 bases and J dropped 5; count of bases not matched to a gene: 11. Germline-derived CDR1 and CDR2 are SGHVS and FNYEAQ. The CDR3 loop spans 16 amino acids. Sequencing was performed on CD4+ or CD8+ T cells sorted from blood, taken in a trial of the OX40 agonist ivuxolimab. This chain links TRBV7-6 with TRBJ2-1, with TRBD2 identical over 7 bases. The source of this sequence is an adult with an advanced solid tumor such as melanoma, head and neck, liver or kidney cancer. Here the CDR3 reads CASSSKRGQPNNEQFF. The CDR3 DNA reads TGTGCCAGCAGCTCTAAGCGGGGTCAGCCTAACAATGAGCAGTTCTTC.